This T cell receptor beta chain is drawn from a study of shared clonotypes between healthy human individuals (dated by TCRdb to about 2020). For the study in its entirety: The cohort comprised a couple of women and three men aged 18 to 49 years. Leukapheresis yielded between about 0.9 and 8.9 billion PBMCs per donor. For each donor, CD4 naive and CD4 memory were each run on three plates, CD8 naive on two plates, and CD8 memory on one plate. To estimate repertoire size and how much clonotype sharing occurs between individuals, the study deeply sequenced the blood TCR repertoires of about five healthy adults. Different laboratories and diverse techniques were used to prepare libraries and sequence TCR repertoires, to increase sequencing depth and limit assay-specific biases. General study outcomes and caveats: Estimated clonotype richness was generally larger for naive than for memory subsets. Incomplete sequencing was indicated by rarefaction of sorted-subset datasets, despite the large sequencing depth. Pairwise subsampling indicated that sequencing depth was expected to affect the degree of clonotype sharing among donors. Sampling was restricted to blood, and TCR repertoires in tissues likely differ from the TCR repertoires found in blood. When a handful of donors were compared, the shared fraction of clonotypes was around 5.1% for naive CD4, around 3.6% for naive CD8, roughly 2.3% for memory CD4, and 0.35% to 0.5% for memory CD8. Because the study included a small number of donors, the genetic and exposure-history diversity represented was limited. Compared with non-shared clonotypes, the clonotypes found in all four sorted-subset donors had higher generation probabilities.

V is cut by 6 bases and J by 3 bases, and the space between the germline ends is 8 bases. CDR1 MDHEN and CDR2 SYDVKM were looked up in the germline V gene. The CDR3 measures 12 amino acids from cysteine to phenylalanine. Left in the record is the CDR3 DNA by itself, 36 bases read in frame from the first base. Using the deep immunoSEQ assay, multiplex PCR amplified TCR CDR3 regions from genomic DNA. Extracted genomic DNA from each cell subset was distributed evenly across all wells of several immunoSEQ 96-well plates, and each plate was treated as a replicate. For sorted subsets, 150 to 250 ng of genomic DNA, equivalent to 25,000 to 35,000 T cell genomes, went into each replicate PCR. Purified libraries were quantified with a Qubit 3.0 fluorometer, sized on a Bioanalyzer 2100, and re-quantified with the KAPA Library Quantification kit. A separate single-read 150-cycle Illumina NextSeq 550 flow cell was used to sequence each immunoSEQ 96-well plate. Under the source paper's analysis protocol: The immunoSEQ output contained only junctional sequences without quality scores, so filtering could not match that applied to full-length reads. To assign V/J genes and CDR3, sequences were annotated against IMGT germline references using PyIR, a Python wrapper for IgBLAST v1.9. Any read was removed if the V/J assignment was weak (E-value above 1e-6), the CDR3 was missing, or the read contained stop codons, out-of-frame junctions, or ambiguous translated residues. A V3J clonotype was defined by an identical inferred V gene, J gene, and CDR3 amino acid sequence. To compute the percentage overlap between repertoires, the number of shared unique clonotypes was divided by the size of the smaller repertoire. RTK rarefaction, the Chao1 estimator, and Recon v2.1 estimates of unobserved clonotypes were used to assess repertoire richness. Generation probabilities were computed with OLGA for all TCRbeta clonotypes obtained by the gDNA method from several donors. The immuneACCESS repertoire file appears here via TCRdb, limited to in-frame rearrangements. These files lack a portion of the clones; in checked studies, under half of the deficit traces to unresolved V genes, and the cause of the others is not known. For V, J and clone size, that table is used; D and trimming come from the DNA. Here the sample has about 1.5 million clones; approximately 98% occur a single time. The top ten constitute roughly 0.45% of the sample.

Healthy HIV-negative adults with no recently reported acute infections or vaccinations were included as donors. Only Caucasian adults living in Nashville, Tennessee, USA were represented among the donors. CD4+ T cells were enriched through magnetic negative selection, after which naive cells were positively selected on CD45RA and the remaining negative fraction served as the memory subset. After blood collection by leukapheresis, PBMCs were isolated using Ficoll-Histopaque density gradient centrifugation and then cryopreserved in the vapor phase of liquid nitrogen. Analytical flow cytometry was used to check the purity and quantity of each magnetically sorted T cell population. Genomic DNA was isolated from every sorted fraction and measured by UV absorbance on a Nanodrop 2000c. Turning to this clone: Its binding antigen is unknown. Per-base qualities were not stored, and no clone one base away is much larger.

The TCR was taken from a man aged 25 to 40 in good health. The chain is encoded by TRBV28 joined to TRBJ1-2; the D gene identity is not certain. Sequenced material: naive CD4+ T cells sorted from blood. The cell subset or site label corresponds to: CD45RA+ positively selected. Here the CDR3 is given as CASSLIDYGYTF. The nucleotide sequence reads TGTGCCAGCAGCCTAATTGACTATGGCTACACCTTC.